This entry features one T cell receptor (beta chain) sequence. These data are taken from a study of blood T cell repertoires in COVID-19. Overall study context: In each case, the material was cDNA or gDNA derived from T cells, B-cell-depleted T cells, or PBMCs.

Authors' analysis steps: Amplifying reference gene primers gave estimates of nucleated cell counts. The assay was immunoSEQ multiplex PCR, and TCRdb's table has in-frame clones only and misses some. V and J calls and clone size are given by that table; D and trimming were obtained from the DNA. The sample lists a few hundred thousand clones, more than 70% occurring once. The CDR3 has 15 residues. Germline V CDR1 and CDR2: SGHAT, FQDESV (reference sequence). Between the trimmed V and J ends, which lost 5 bases and 2 bases, there was a span of 15 bases. The clonotype comes from a man aged 80 or over with acute or convalescent COVID-19. Sequenced material: peripheral blood. The chain is built from TRBV11-1 and TRBJ2-5, with D possibly being TRBD2 (6 bases). The CDR3: CASSQGTHQQETQYF. DNA for the CDR3: TGTGCCAGCAGCCAAGGGACTCATCAACAAGAGACCCAGTACTTC.